This T cell receptor (beta chain) is from a study of shared clonotypes between healthy human individuals. Study-wide context: Donor ages ranged 18 to 49 years: a couple of women, a few men.

Recent vaccinations or acute infections were absent in the healthy HIV-negative adult donors. DNA from unsorted PBMC was sequenced on ten immunoSEQ deep assay plates. Some clones are missing from TCRdb's copy, which holds only in-frame ones; the method was immunoSEQ multiplex PCR. The data contain 520,000 or so clones, 70% to 80% of them seen just once; the ten biggest clones take up 10% to 15%. The CDR3 has 19 residues. Trimming cost V 2 bases and J 1 base; bases outside gene matches: 15. CDR1 and CDR2 from the germline V gene are LGHNA and YSLEER. The sequencing input was PBMCs. The clonotype comes from a woman aged 35 to 49 in good health. Some clones in this sample may be carry-over from other donors' samples. This chain joins TRBV4-3 and TRBJ2-5, with TRBD1 matching over 8 bases. The CDR3 bases are TGCGCCAGCAGCCAATATAGGACAGGGTTTTACGGGGGCCAAGAGACCCAGTACTTC. This translates into CASSQYRTGFYGGQETQYF.